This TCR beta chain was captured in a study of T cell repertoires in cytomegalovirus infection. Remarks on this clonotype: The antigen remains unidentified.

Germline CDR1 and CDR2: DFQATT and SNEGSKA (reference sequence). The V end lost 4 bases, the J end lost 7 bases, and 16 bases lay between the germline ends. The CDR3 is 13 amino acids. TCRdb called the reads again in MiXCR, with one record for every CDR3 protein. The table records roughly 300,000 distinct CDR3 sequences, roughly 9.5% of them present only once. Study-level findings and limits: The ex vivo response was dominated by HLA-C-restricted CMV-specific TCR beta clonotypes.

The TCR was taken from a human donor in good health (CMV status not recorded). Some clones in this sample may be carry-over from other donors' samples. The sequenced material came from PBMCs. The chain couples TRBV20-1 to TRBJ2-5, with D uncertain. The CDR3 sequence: CSAKAPSVGTQYF. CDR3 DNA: TGCAGTGCTAAGGCGCCGAGTGTGGGGACCCAGTACTTC.